This T cell receptor beta chain came from a study of shared clonotypes between healthy human individuals. General study findings and limits: Naive subsets, compared against memory subsets, generally had larger estimated richness values.

To make CD8 memory, CD45RO+ cells were put together with CCR7-negative CD45RA+ TemRA cells. Investigators spread the genomic DNA of each subset evenly over several immunoSEQ plates. This table comes from immunoSEQ multiplex PCR, and its TCRdb copy is limited to in-frame clones, with some not included. The sample contains approximately 710,000 clones, about 90% of which appear only once. As for this clone: Antigen unknown.

The specimen was memory CD8+ T cells from PBMCs. The subset: CD45RO+ cells pooled with CCR7-negative TemRA cells. The source is a young man in good health. Some clones in this sample may be carry-over from other donors' samples.

Written as DNA, the CDR3 is TGTGCCAGCAGTTTTCCGCAGGGTTTCCCATACTACACCTTC. It is translated as CASSFPQGFPYYTF. This chain joins TRBV28 and TRBJ1-2; perhaps TRBD1 as D (5 bases). The germline CDR1 and CDR2 sequences are MDHEN and SYDVKM. The ends were cut back, 3 bases at V and 10 bases at J, with 18 bases in the middle. The CDR3 runs 14 residues.